The clone carrying this T cell receptor beta chain was observed a handful of times. No antigen is known for it. This sample is drawn from a study of cytomegalovirus exposure and HLA in healthy donors. Points from the study as a whole: Sequencing likely caused a cluster of highly shared sequence variants. The records held CMV serostatus as the only immune exposure information.

The V end lost 4 bases, the J end lost 7 bases, and 15 bases lay between the germline ends. The CDR3 sequence is 14 residues long. CDR1 is SGHRS, CDR2 YFSETQ, per germline. The PCR employed 60 Vbeta primers together with 13 Jbeta primers. Here immunoSEQ multiplex PCR was the method, and the copy in TCRdb shows in-frame clones only, minus some. The table has 150,000 to 180,000 clones, about 85% seen once; the top ten hold around 7.2%. The chain links TRBV5-1 to TRBJ2-1; perhaps TRBD2 as D (7 bases). This TCR came from a young man in good health and CMV-seropositive. Sequenced: PBMCs. CDR3: CASSGGGSGNEQFF. For the CDR3, the DNA is TGCGCCAGCAGCGGGGGGGGCTCCGGAAATGAGCAGTTCTTC.